This note documents a single TCR beta chain sequence. Its antigen is still unknown. Libraries were prepared by immunoSEQ multiplex PCR; TCRdb keeps only in-frame clonotypes and omits some of them. The sample contains tens of thousands of clones, approximately 85% of which appear only once. The data originate from a study of T cell responses to AZD1222 COVID-19 vaccine. Notes on the study in general: The study identified only a handful of AZD1222 recipients as seropositive at baseline. Spike-specific TCR breadth and depth were elevated following two AZD1222 doses. Sampling that yielded the repertoires occurred only after the peak T cell response. Reports indicate that nearly half of spike-specific TCRs are directed at unmutated variant regions.

CDR1 and CDR2 from the germline V gene are SGHTA and FQGTGA. The CDR3 is 14 amino acids. Trimming shortened V by 5 bases and J by 2 bases, and 11 bases separated the two germline ends. The origin of this receptor is an adult in good health. Sequencing was performed on peripheral blood, taken on day 0 of AZD1222 vaccination. The rearrangement joins TRBV7-3 to TRBJ2-3; no reliable D call. CDR3 region: CASSLDSNTDTQYF. Written as DNA, the CDR3 is TGTGCCAGCAGCCTAGACTCGAACACAGATACGCAGTATTTT.